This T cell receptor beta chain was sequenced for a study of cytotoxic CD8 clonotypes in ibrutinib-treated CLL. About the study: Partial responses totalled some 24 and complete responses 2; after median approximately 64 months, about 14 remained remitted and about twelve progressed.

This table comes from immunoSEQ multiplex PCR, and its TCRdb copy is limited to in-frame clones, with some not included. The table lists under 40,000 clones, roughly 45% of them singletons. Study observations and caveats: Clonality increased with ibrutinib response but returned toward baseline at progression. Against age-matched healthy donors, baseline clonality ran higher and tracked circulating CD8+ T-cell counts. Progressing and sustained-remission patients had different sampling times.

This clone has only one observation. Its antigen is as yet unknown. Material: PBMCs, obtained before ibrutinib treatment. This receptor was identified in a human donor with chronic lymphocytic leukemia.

The CDR3 sequence: CASSLEKRGAPNTGELFF. For the CDR3, the DNA is TGCGCCAGCAGCTTGGAGAAGCGGGGGGCCCCGAACACCGGGGAGCTGTTTTTT. The rearrangement links TRBV5-1 to TRBJ2-2; 9 bases are shared with TRBD2. The CDR3 consists of 18 residues. Germline CDR1 and CDR2: SGHRS and YFSETQ. The junction had 6 bases not matched to a gene; V was cut back by 0 bases and J by 0 bases.